The clone carrying this T cell receptor (beta chain) was recorded once. Per the authors' pipeline: By means of reference gene primer amplification, nucleated cell counts were estimated. Sequenced by immunoSEQ multiplex PCR; TCRdb stores in-frame clones only, minus some. D and trimming were read from the DNA, whereas the V and J calls and clone size are those reported in that table. The data show 150,000 to 200,000 clones, 65% to 85% seen once. The data belong to a study of blood T cell repertoires in COVID-19. V lost 2 bases and J lost 9; bases outside the gene matches: 7. The V gene's germline CDR1 is SGHRS and CDR2 YFSETQ. CDR3 size: 14 residues.

The sample was peripheral blood. The rearrangement uses TRBV5-1 and TRBJ2-1, with 8 bases that match TRBD2. This TCR was recovered from a woman aged 35 to 49 with COVID-19, enrolled during active disease. The CDR3 DNA is TGCGCCAGCAGCTTTAGCGGGACGGCTGGTGAGCAGTTCTTC. Residues: CASSFSGTAGEQFF.